This T cell receptor (beta chain) comes out of a study of T cells in tuberculosis (dated by TCRdb to the late 2010s). General notes on the study: To characterize T cells specific for the mycobacterial lipid antigen glucose monomycolate (GMM), the study used CD1B tetramers together with high-throughput TCR immunosequencing. Overall study outcomes, separate from this receptor: T cells binding the CD1B-GMM tetramer with low affinity may have been missed by the stringent sort gate.

PBMC were thawed, rested overnight, stained with a GMM-loaded CD1B tetramer, a Live/Dead dye and anti-CD3, and then sorted on a FACS Aria II. CD1B tetramers were loaded with C32 glucose monomycolate purified from Rhodococcus equi. PBMC used for tetramer sorting had been depleted of CD14-expressing monocytes for a separate study before cryopreservation. From each donor, roughly 91,000 tetramer-negative cells were sorted and were analyzed alongside the tetramer-positive cells. GMM-loaded CD1B tetramers were used to sort antigen-specific T cells from several healthy South African adults. This clone was recorded once. No base quality information exists; no much larger clone differs at one position. Because TCR-alpha and TCR-beta chains were sequenced unpaired, no information on chain pairing was available. TCR libraries were generated with the immunoSEQ multiplex PCR assay, using TCR-beta and/or TCR-alpha/delta assays for each sample. Amplified TCR libraries were sequenced on the Illumina high-throughput platform. In the authors' own workflow: Clustering and dimensionality reduction were performed using pairwise TCRdist distances among GMM-specific receptors from ex vivo sorted or in vitro expanded T cells. Sequence motifs defined by gene usage and CDR3 content were checked for enrichment by comparing tetramer-positive and tetramer-negative populations. Held by TCRdb, this immuneACCESS table contains in-frame sequences only and omits some clones. Under half of the omission traces to an unresolved V gene where checked; the cause of the rest is unknown. From that table come the V and J calls and clone size; the DNA was used to work out D and trimming. This sample is represented by 50,000 to 65,000 clones; around 90% of them were singletons. The ten largest clones capture just over 20% of the sample.

The CDR3 contains 10 residues, cysteine and phenylalanine counted. The read is trimmed to its CDR3 DNA, 30 bases read in frame from base 1. Cut back by 6 bases and 12 bases, the V and J ends lie 12 bases apart. The germline V gene (reference sequence) provides CDR1 DFQATT and CDR2 SNEGSKA. The TCR sequence derives from an adult woman with latent tuberculosis. The rearrangement combines TRBV20-1 with TRBJ2-1; the D gene assignment is ambiguous. Source material: CD1b-GMM tetramer-negative cells sorted from PBMCs. This specimen's cell subset or site label, interpreted: T cells not binding CD1B-GMM tetramer, sorted from same donor. The encoded CDR3 is CSAGLTGQFF. The sequenced DNA: TGCAGTGCCGGATTAACGGGGCAGTTCTTC.